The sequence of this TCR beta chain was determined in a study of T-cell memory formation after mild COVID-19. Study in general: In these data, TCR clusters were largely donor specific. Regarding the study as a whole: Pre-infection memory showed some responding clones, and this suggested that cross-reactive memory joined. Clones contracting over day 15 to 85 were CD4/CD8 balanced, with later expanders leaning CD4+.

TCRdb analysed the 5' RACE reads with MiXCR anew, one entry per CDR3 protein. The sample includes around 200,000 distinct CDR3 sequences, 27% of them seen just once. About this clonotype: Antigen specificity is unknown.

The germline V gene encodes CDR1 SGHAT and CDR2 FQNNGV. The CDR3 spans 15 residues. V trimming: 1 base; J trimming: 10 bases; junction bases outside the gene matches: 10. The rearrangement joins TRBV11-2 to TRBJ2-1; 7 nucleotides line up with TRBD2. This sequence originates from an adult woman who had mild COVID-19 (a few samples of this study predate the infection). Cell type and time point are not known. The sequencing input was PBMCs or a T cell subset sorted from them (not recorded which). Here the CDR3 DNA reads TGTGCCAGCAGCTTAGTAGGCCGGGGGGAGGAAGAGCAGTTCTTC. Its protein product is CASSLVGRGEEEQFF.